One sample yielded the 31 T cell receptor beta chains listed below, sequenced in a study of shared clonotypes between healthy human individuals. It was CD45RO-negative cells, positively selected for CCR7, that made up naive CD8 cells, with terminally differentiated effector memory CD45RA+ cells excluded. Sequencing used immunoSEQ multiplex PCR; TCRdb keeps in-frame clones, though not all of them. The table shows approximately 2,200,000 clones, with 85% to 95% occurring only once. The sequenced material came from naive CD8+ T cells from PBMCs. The receptors come from a man aged 18-30 years in good health. Some clones in this sample may be carry-over from other donors' samples.

V is TRBV27 and J is TRBJ1-2; a weak D match, TRBD1 (6 bases). V shed 3 bases and J shed 2 bases, with 13 bases lying between them. The CDR3 spans 15 residues. Germline CDR1 is MNHEY and CDR2 is SMNVEV (reference sequence). The CDR3, as DNA: TGTGCCAGCAGTTTCATGAGAGGGGGAAACTATGGCTACACCTTC. Translation gives CASSFMRGGNYGYTF.

This chain uses TRBV28 with TRBJ1-1, with D tentatively TRBD1 (6 bases). V dropped 3 bases and J dropped 6 bases, with 14 bases sitting between them. CDR3 length: 14 amino acids. The germline V gene encodes CDR1 MDHEN and CDR2 SYDVKM. CDR3 protein: CASSFPGTNAEAFF. Here the CDR3 DNA reads TGTGCCAGCAGTTTCCCCGGGACAAACGCTGAAGCTTTCTTT.

The chain couples TRBV18 to TRBJ2-1; D remains unclear. The germline CDR1 and CDR2 sequences are KGHSH and LQKENI. The CDR3 consists of 16 residues. Trimming removed 3 bases from V and 1 base from J, with 13 bases in between. The CDR3 sequence is CASSPGSPLSYNEQFF. As DNA, the CDR3 is TGTGCCAGCTCACCGGGCAGCCCACTGTCCTACAATGAGCAGTTCTTC.

The chain employs TRBV27 and TRBJ2-1, with D unresolved. Germline V gives CDR1 MNHEY, CDR2 SMNVEV (reference sequence). The CDR3 covers 14 residues. The V end was cut by 3 bases, the J end by 9 bases, with 15 bases between. CDR3 residues: CASSFMGNWGEQFF. Written as DNA, the CDR3 is TGTGCCAGCAGTTTTATGGGAAACTGGGGTGAGCAGTTCTTC.

This clone was recorded once. Other DNA sequences in the same sample also yield this CDR3. The V call is TRBV9, the J call TRBJ2-7; TRBD2 is a possible D gene (7 bases). Germline-derived CDR1 and CDR2 are SGDLS and YYNGEE. Trimming removed 3 bases at V and 0 bases at J, with 10 bases between. This CDR3 is 14 amino acids long. The CDR3 nucleotides are TGTGCCAGCAGCGAGGGGGGGTCCTCCTACGAGCAGTACTTC. Encoded protein: CASSEGGSSYEQYF. The whole variable domain, remainder taken from reference TRBV9 and TRBJ2-7, is DSGVTQTPKHLITATGQRVTLRCSPRSGDLSVYWYQQSLDQGLQFLIQYYNGEERAKGNILERFSAQQFPDLHSELNLSSLELGDSALYFCASSEGGSSYEQYFGPGTRLTVT.

J is TRBJ2-7 and V is TRBV13; no definite D call. The length of the CDR3 is 15 residues. Germline V gene lookup returns CDR1 PRHDT and CDR2 FYEKMQ (reference sequence). Trimming took 3 bases from V and 0 from J, leaving 12 bases between them. The DNA for the CDR3 is TGTGCCAGCAGCTTTGGCCCCTCCTCCTCCTACGAGCAGTACTTC. Translating gives CASSFGPSSSYEQYF.

J is TRBJ2-1 and V is TRBV7-9; D is ambiguous. Germline-derived CDR1 and CDR2 are SEHNR and FQNEAQ (reference sequence). The V end lost 2 bases, the J end lost 2 bases, and 7 bases lay between the germline ends. CDR3 length: 14 residues. The CDR3 DNA reads as TGTGCCAGCAGCTTAAATGCAGCCTACAATGAGCAGTTCTTC. It yields the protein CASSLNAAYNEQFF.

The V gene is TRBV5-1, the J gene TRBJ2-7; 8 bases are a match to TRBD2. V shed 2 bases, J shed 4 bases, and the junction held 5 bases outside the gene matches. The CDR3 contains 14 residues. Germline lookup yields CDR1 SGHRS and CDR2 YFSETQ. CDR3 DNA: TGCGCCAGCAGCTTTGGCAAGCGGGGGTACGAGCAGTACTTC. It encodes CASSFGKRGYEQYF.

The rearrangement joins TRBV10-1 to TRBJ2-2; 8 bases are shared with TRBD2. CDR1 is WNHNN and CDR2 is SYGVQD in the germline V gene (reference sequence). CDR3 length: 15 residues. The junction had 6 bases not matched to a gene; V was cut back by 6 bases and J by 3 bases. DNA of the CDR3: TGCGCCAGCAGCGGGAGGGTCGGTGACACCGGGGAGCTGTTTTTT. This codes for CASSGRVGDTGELFF.

The chain employs TRBV4-2 and TRBJ2-7; tentative D call: TRBD1 (6 bases). CDR3 size: 16 residues. V lost 0 bases and J 3 bases, leaving 15 bases between the germline ends. Germline-derived CDR1 and CDR2 are LGHNA and YNFKEQ. The CDR3 DNA sequence: TGTGCCAGCAGCCAAGAGGATTCTGGGGACAACTACGAGCAGTACTTC. The encoded protein is CASSQEDSGDNYEQYF.

The chain employs TRBV27 and TRBJ1-5, with 8 bases that match TRBD1. Germline CDR1 and CDR2: MNHEY and SMNVEV (reference sequence). The junction had 17 bases not matched to a gene; V was cut back by 3 bases and J by 7 bases. The CDR3 is 18 residues long. CDR3 bases: TGTGCCAGCAGTTTCAGAACCCGGACAGGGAGTGTGGGCCAGCCCCAGCATTTT. It codes for CASSFRTRTGSVGQPQHF.

The CDR3 loop is CASSLRGRAGEQFF. For the CDR3, the DNA is TGTGCCAGCAGTTTGCGCGGGAGGGCCGGGGAGCAGTTCTTC. The genes are TRBV27 and TRBJ2-1, with TRBD2 matching over 9 bases. The trim removed 3 bases at V and 10 bases at J, leaving 7 bases unmatched. This CDR3 is 14 amino acids long. CDR1 and CDR2 (germline): MNHEY, SMNVEV (reference sequence).

Only one count was recorded for this clone. The chain recombines TRBV28 with TRBJ2-7; D is unresolved. Germline V lookup: CDR1 MDHEN, CDR2 SYDVKM. The V gene lost 7 bases and the J gene lost 0 bases, with 7 bases spanning the gap. CDR3 length: 12 amino acids. DNA for the CDR3: TGTGCCAGCACGGGCCCCTCCTACGAGCAGTACTTC. As protein: CASTGPSYEQYF.

A note on this clone: This same CDR3 is encoded by further DNA sequences in the sample. The chain couples TRBV28 to TRBJ1-1; no clear D gene. CDR1 and CDR2 from the germline V gene are MDHEN and SYDVKM. This CDR3 has 13 residues. The V gene lost 3 bases and the J gene lost 4 bases, with 9 bases spanning the gap. The CDR3 region is CASSLGSGTEAFF. CDR3 coding DNA: TGTGCCAGCAGTTTGGGAAGTGGCACTGAAGCTTTCTTT.

The chain is built from TRBV25-1 and TRBJ1-6; no definite D call. The CDR3 consists of 14 residues. V shed 4 bases and J shed 6 bases, with 10 bases lying between them. CDR1 MGHDK and CDR2 SYGVNS come from the germline V gene. Here the CDR3 reads CASSVRGGNSPLHF. CDR3 coding DNA: TGTGCCAGCAGTGTTCGTGGAGGTAATTCACCCCTCCACTTT.

The gene calls are TRBV18 and TRBJ2-1; D might be TRBD1 or TRBD2, each matching 5 bases. Germline-derived CDR1 and CDR2 are KGHSH and LQKENI. The CDR3 totals 13 residues. Trimming took 3 bases from V and 7 from J, leaving 10 bases between them. The CDR3 DNA reads TGTGCCAGCTCACCCAGGGACGGGAATGAGCAGTTCTTC. Protein product: CASSPRDGNEQFF.

Only a few counts were recorded for this clone. This chain joins TRBV30 and TRBJ1-5; 8 bases match TRBD1. There are 17 residues in the CDR3. From germline, CDR1 is GTSNPN and CDR2 SVGIG (reference sequence). J gave up 0 bases and V 5 bases, and 12 bases lay outside the gene matches. CDR3 amino acids: CAWPLDQDRDSNQPQHF. The CDR3 DNA reads TGTGCCTGGCCCCTAGACCAGGACAGGGATAGCAATCAGCCCCAGCATTTT.

The chain combines TRBV10-1 with TRBJ2-2; TRBD2 might be the D (5 bases). The CDR3 loop spans 16 amino acids. Per the germline V gene, CDR1 is WNHNN and CDR2 is SYGVQD (reference sequence). Trimming took 4 bases from V and 7 from J, leaving 19 bases between them. In DNA, the CDR3 is TGCGCCAGCAGTGGCCATAGGACTGCCTCGGACGGGGAGCTGTTTTTT. Residues: CASSGHRTASDGELFF.

This CDR3 reads CASSFPTTGVNTEAFF. The CDR3 DNA follows: TGTGCCAGCAGTTTTCCAACTACTGGGGTGAACACTGAAGCTTTCTTT. The chain links TRBV28 to TRBJ1-1; the D is unclear. CDR1 is MDHEN, CDR2 SYDVKM, per germline. There are 16 residues in the CDR3. V dropped 3 bases and J dropped 0 bases, with 14 bases sitting between them.

J is TRBJ2-5 and V is TRBV4-3; tentative D call: TRBD2 (6 bases). Germline CDR1 LGHNA, CDR2 YSLEER. The CDR3 length is 15 residues. Trimming left V 3 bases short and J 4 bases short, with 15 bases between. This chain's CDR3 is CASSHVGGLGETQYF. CDR3 bases: TGCGCCAGCAGCCATGTCGGGGGACTTGGAGAGACCCAGTACTTC.

The genes are TRBV11-2 and TRBJ2-2; no firm D call. The CDR3 is 15 amino acids. V lost 1 base, J lost 6 bases, and 12 bases lay in between. Per germline, CDR1 SGHAT and CDR2 FQNNGV. The CDR3 DNA reads as TGTGCCAGCAGCTTAGTTCTCACCCGTGCCGGGGAGCTGTTTTTT. It yields the protein CASSLVLTRAGELFF.

Turning to this clone: The sample has other DNA sequences that encode this CDR3 too. The chain uses TRBV9 and TRBJ2-1; a possible D gene is TRBD2 (6 bases). Deletions cut 5 bases from V and 5 bases from J, with 11 bases between. CDR3 length: 13 residues. CDR1 and CDR2 from the germline V gene are SGDLS and YYNGEE. As DNA, the CDR3 is TGTGCCAGCAGTGTTAGCGGCAACAATGAGCAGTTCTTC. The encoded protein is CASSVSGNNEQFF.

The chain recombines TRBV28 with TRBJ2-7; 11 bases are shared with TRBD2. The germline V gene has CDR1 MDHEN and CDR2 SYDVKM. J was trimmed by 3 bases and V by 6 bases; bases with no gene match: 7. The CDR3 runs 15 residues. The CDR3 sequence is CASSYGLAGDYEQYF. CDR3 nucleotides: TGTGCCAGCAGCTACGGACTAGCGGGCGACTACGAGCAGTACTTC.

The chain employs TRBV6-1 and TRBJ1-3; TRBD1 aligns across 10 bases. CDR1 is MNHNS, CDR2 SASEGT, per germline. The trim removed 5 bases at V and 7 bases at J, leaving 8 bases unmatched. The CDR3 spans 15 residues. The CDR3 nucleotides read TGTGCCAGCAGTACGACAGGGGGCCAGGGGAACACCATATATTTT. Protein product: CASSTTGGQGNTIYF.

This sequence joins TRBV28 and TRBJ2-1; 8 positions match TRBD2. J lost 7 bases, V lost 4 bases, and 15 bases had no gene match. Germline V gene lookup returns CDR1 MDHEN and CDR2 SYDVKM. CDR3 length equals 17 residues. The CDR3 spells CASSSPGGAGDWNEQFF. CDR3 coding DNA: TGTGCCAGCAGTTCCCCCGGGGGGGCGGGAGATTGGAATGAGCAGTTCTTC.

The chain recombines TRBV7-9 with TRBJ1-2, with D uncertain. The CDR3 spans 15 residues. Per the germline V gene, CDR1 is SEHNR and CDR2 is FQNEAQ (reference sequence). Trimming took off 4 bases at V and 4 bases at J, with 16 bases between the two ends. DNA of the CDR3: TGTGCCAGCAGCTCCACACTGACCGGCACCTATGGCTACACCTTC. It is translated as CASSSTLTGTYGYTF.

The rearrangement links TRBV2 to TRBJ2-1, with D perhaps matching TRBD2 (6 bases). The germline V and J ends were trimmed by 2 bases and 4 bases, with 15 bases remaining between them. The CDR3 has 16 residues. CDR1 is SNHLY and CDR2 is FYNNEI in the germline V gene. The CDR3 nucleotides read TGTGCCAGCAGTGAATCTCGGGGGAGCGGGTACAATGAGCAGTTCTTC. Translation: CASSESRGSGYNEQFF.

CDR3 in DNA: TGTGCCAGTCGGACTAGCGGGACCGGGGAGCTGTTTTTT. Translated: CASRTSGTGELFF. This chain uses TRBV19 with TRBJ2-2; the match to TRBD2 covers 11 bases. The CDR3 has 13 residues. Germline V lookup: CDR1 LNHDA, CDR2 SQIVND (reference sequence). V dropped 8 bases and J dropped 5; count of bases not matched to a gene: 1.

The chain combines TRBV7-9 with TRBJ2-7; D unclear. Germline CDR1 reads SEHNR; CDR2 reads FQNEAQ (reference sequence). The V end was cut by 4 bases, the J end by 3 bases, with 13 bases between. The CDR3 sequence is 14 residues long. CDR3 coding DNA: TGTGCCAGCAGCTCCACAATCACATACTACGAGCAGTACTTC. Translation gives CASSSTITYYEQYF. The full variable domain, with the rest looked up from reference TRBV7-9 and TRBJ2-7, is DTGVSQNPRHKITKRGQNVTFRCDPISEHNRLYWYRQTLGQGPEFLTYFQNEAQLEKSRLLSDRFSAERPKGSFSTLEIQRTEQGDSAMYLCASSSTITYYEQYFGPGTRLTVT.

Worth noting for this clone: This may arise from a read error, as a much more abundant clone is one base away. The chain is built from TRBV5-5 and TRBJ2-7, with D uncertain. Germline-derived CDR1 and CDR2 are SGHKS and YYEKEE (reference sequence). V was shortened by 2 bases and J by 3 bases, with 3 bases between the two germline ends. The CDR3 loop spans 11 amino acids. CDR3 in amino acids: CASSFFYEQYF. DNA for the CDR3: TGTGCCAGCAGCTTTTTCTACGAGCAGTACTTC. Complete variable domain (other parts from reference TRBV5-5 and TRBJ2-7): DAGVTQSPTHLIKTRGQQVTLRCSPISGHKSVSWYQQVLGQGPQFIFQYYEKEERGRGNFPDRFSARQFPNYSSELNVNALLLGDSALYLCASSFFYEQYFGPGTRLTVT.

This chain links TRBV7-6 with TRBJ1-4; D gene unclear. The CDR3 covers 14 residues. Germline V lookup: CDR1 SGHVS, CDR2 FNYEAQ. V lost 5 bases, J lost 8 bases, and 15 bases lay in between. The CDR3 sequence: CASSLRAPGEKLFF. The DNA for the CDR3 is TGTGCCAGCAGCCTCCGGGCCCCGGGCGAAAAACTGTTTTTT.